This is a list of T cell receptor beta chains from one sample in a study of T-cell memory formation after mild COVID-19. MiXCR was run by TCRdb on the 5' RACE reads, yielding one entry per CDR3 protein. This sample yields 150,000 to 200,000 distinct CDR3 sequences, of which around 15% are seen a single time; around 14% belongs to the top ten. The specimen was PBMCs or a T cell subset sorted from them (not recorded which). The source of these receptors is an adult woman who had mild COVID-19 (a few samples of this study predate the infection). Cell type and time point are not known. CDR3s include the opening cysteine and the closing phenylalanine or tryptophan. Fields, in order: V gene, clone size, J gene, D gene, CDR3 protein, CDR3 DNA. D genes are given only for firm matches. The size of a clone is reported for some rows only, either as once, few or many, or as a class for expanded clones.

v_gene: TRBV7-9; abundance: NA; j_gene: TRBJ2-1; d_gene: NA; CDR3aa: CASQGEAYNEQFF; CDR3nt: TGTGCCAGTCAGGGGGAGGCCTACAATGAGCAGTTCTTC
v_gene: TRBV6-5; abundance: NA; j_gene: TRBJ2-4; d_gene: TRBD1; CDR3aa: CATRQGGGAKNIQYF; CDR3nt: TGTGCCACGAGACAGGGGGGGGGGGCCAAAAACATTCAGTACTTC
v_gene: TRBV19; abundance: NA; j_gene: TRBJ1-1; d_gene: TRBD1; CDR3aa: CASSIDRVGGAFF; CDR3nt: TGTGCCAGTAGTATCGACAGGGTGGGGGGAGCTTTCTTT
v_gene: TRBV5-5; abundance: few; j_gene: TRBJ2-1; d_gene: TRBD2; CDR3aa: CASSPPLAGGRNEQFF; CDR3nt: TGTGCCAGCAGCCCCCCCTTAGCGGGGGGGCGTAATGAGCAGTTCTTC
v_gene: TRBV12-3/TRBV12-4; abundance: few; j_gene: TRBJ2-7; d_gene: TRBD2; CDR3aa: CASCLSSSGNYEQYF; CDR3nt: TGTGCCAGCTGCCTATCATCTAGCGGGAACTACGAGCAGTACTTC
v_gene: TRBV12-3/TRBV12-4; abundance: many; j_gene: TRBJ2-1; d_gene: TRBD2; CDR3aa: CASSLGLAGGPNEQFF; CDR3nt: TGTGCCAGCAGTTTGGGACTAGCGGGGGGGCCCAATGAGCAGTTCTTC
v_gene: TRBV12-3/TRBV12-4; abundance: NA; j_gene: TRBJ2-5; d_gene: NA; CDR3aa: CASSLGSSRGQETQYF; CDR3nt: TGTGCCAGCAGTTTGGGGTCTAGCCGGGGCCAAGAGACCCAGTACTTC
v_gene: TRBV4-2; abundance: NA; j_gene: TRBJ2-1; d_gene: TRBD2; CDR3aa: CASSQGVLAGKKNEQFF; CDR3nt: TGTGCCAGCAGCCAAGGCGTACTAGCGGGGAAGAAGAATGAGCAGTTCTTC
v_gene: TRBV6-2/TRBV6-3; abundance: NA; j_gene: TRBJ2-7; d_gene: TRBD2; CDR3aa: CASSLLAPGRSYEQYF; CDR3nt: TGTGCCAGCAGCTTACTAGCGCCCGGGAGATCCTACGAGCAGTACTTC
v_gene: TRBV7-9; abundance: NA; j_gene: TRBJ2-2; d_gene: NA; CDR3aa: CASSPPSGWKNTGELFF; CDR3nt: TGTGCCAGCAGCCCCCCGTCAGGTTGGAAAAACACCGGGGAGCTGTTTTTT
v_gene: TRBV3-1; abundance: NA; j_gene: TRBJ2-7; d_gene: TRBD2; CDR3aa: CASSQDDSGAWEQYF; CDR3nt: TGTGCCAGCAGCCAAGATGATAGCGGGGCGTGGGAGCAGTACTTC
v_gene: TRBV29-1; abundance: NA; j_gene: TRBJ2-1; d_gene: TRBD2; CDR3aa: CSVEDGLANTYNEQFF; CDR3nt: TGCAGCGTTGAAGATGGACTAGCGAATACCTACAATGAGCAGTTCTTC
v_gene: TRBV7-2; abundance: NA; j_gene: TRBJ1-3; d_gene: NA; CDR3aa: CASSTLGEGWGNTIYF; CDR3nt: TGTGCCAGCAGCACACTCGGTGAAGGTTGGGGAAACACCATATATTTT
v_gene: TRBV3-1; abundance: NA; j_gene: TRBJ1-2; d_gene: NA; CDR3aa: CAVGGNTGRYGYTF; CDR3nt: TGTGCCGTAGGCGGAAATACAGGGCGGTATGGCTACACCTTC
v_gene: TRBV7-9; abundance: NA; j_gene: TRBJ1-2; d_gene: TRBD1; CDR3aa: CASSSDREHGYTF; CDR3nt: TGTGCCAGCAGCTCCGACAGGGAACATGGCTACACCTTC
v_gene: TRBV7-3; abundance: few; j_gene: TRBJ2-1; d_gene: NA; CDR3aa: CASSFPQGTGQNEQFF; CDR3nt: TGTGCCAGCAGCTTTCCACAGGGGACTGGGCAGAATGAGCAGTTCTTC
v_gene: TRBV5-1; abundance: NA; j_gene: TRBJ2-1; d_gene: TRBD1; CDR3aa: CASSLEGAASYNEQFF; CDR3nt: TGCGCCAGCAGCTTGGAGGGGGCGGCCTCCTACAATGAGCAGTTCTTC
v_gene: TRBV7-3; abundance: few; j_gene: TRBJ2-7; d_gene: TRBD2; CDR3aa: CASSLGSGLPYEQYF; CDR3nt: TGTGCCAGCAGCTTAGGGTCGGGACTACCCTACGAGCAGTACTTC
v_gene: TRBV5-1; abundance: NA; j_gene: TRBJ2-5; d_gene: NA; CDR3aa: CASSLFGDSGETQYF; CDR3nt: TGCGCCAGCAGCTTGTTTGGGGACTCGGGGGAGACCCAGTACTTC
v_gene: TRBV30; abundance: few; j_gene: TRBJ2-3; d_gene: NA; CDR3aa: CAWSLSPGTDTQYF; CDR3nt: TGTGCCTGGAGTCTGTCCCCAGGCACAGATACGCAGTATTTT
v_gene: TRBV4-1; abundance: few; j_gene: TRBJ1-1; d_gene: NA; CDR3aa: CASSQATVNTEAFF; CDR3nt: TGCGCCAGCAGCCAAGCGACAGTGAACACTGAAGCTTTCTTT
v_gene: TRBV6-6; abundance: few; j_gene: TRBJ2-1; d_gene: NA; CDR3aa: CASSYEWAQQFF; CDR3nt: TGTGCCAGCAGTTACGAGTGGGCTCAGCAGTTCTTC
v_gene: TRBV12-3/TRBV12-4; abundance: few; j_gene: TRBJ1-1; d_gene: NA; CDR3aa: CASSSGTPVGTEAFF; CDR3nt: TGTGCCAGCAGTTCGGGGACACCCGTGGGCACTGAAGCTTTCTTT
v_gene: TRBV5-5; abundance: NA; j_gene: TRBJ2-1; d_gene: TRBD1; CDR3aa: CASSSDDRGALLFYNEQFF; CDR3nt: TGTGCCAGCAGCTCAGACGACAGGGGAGCCCTCTTATTTTACAATGAGCAGTTCTTC
v_gene: TRBV4-1; abundance: few; j_gene: TRBJ2-3; d_gene: NA; CDR3aa: CASSQQGGDTQYF; CDR3nt: TGCGCCAGCAGCCAACAGGGGGGAGATACGCAGTATTTT
v_gene: TRBV4-3; abundance: many; j_gene: TRBJ2-1; d_gene: TRBD2; CDR3aa: CASSQEPAGGSYNEQFF; CDR3nt: TGCGCCAGCAGCCAAGAGCCAGCGGGAGGATCCTACAATGAGCAGTTCTTC
v_gene: TRBV6-5; abundance: NA; j_gene: TRBJ2-3; d_gene: TRBD1; CDR3aa: CARDRSQYF; CDR3nt: TGTGCCAGGGACAGGTCGCAGTATTTT
v_gene: TRBV7-2; abundance: NA; j_gene: TRBJ1-1; d_gene: NA; CDR3aa: CASSSSRGTEAFF; CDR3nt: TGTGCCAGCAGCTCATCCCGAGGCACTGAAGCTTTCTTT
v_gene: TRBV12-3/TRBV12-4; abundance: few; j_gene: TRBJ2-3; d_gene: NA; CDR3aa: CASSQRGGDADTQYF; CDR3nt: TGTGCCAGCAGCCAAAGGGGGGGGGACGCAGATACGCAGTATTTT
v_gene: TRBV30; abundance: NA; j_gene: TRBJ1-1; d_gene: NA; CDR3aa: CAWSWSARNTEAFF; CDR3nt: TGTGCCTGGAGTTGGAGCGCCAGGAACACTGAAGCTTTCTTT
v_gene: TRBV4-2; abundance: few; j_gene: TRBJ2-1; d_gene: TRBD2; CDR3aa: CASSLRTSGGGEQFF; CDR3nt: TGTGCCAGCAGCCTCCGGACTAGCGGGGGAGGCGAGCAGTTCTTC
v_gene: TRBV6-6; abundance: NA; j_gene: TRBJ2-2; d_gene: NA; CDR3aa: CASSTPKGELFF; CDR3nt: TGTGCCAGCAGTACACCTAAAGGGGAGCTGTTTTTT
v_gene: TRBV9; abundance: NA; j_gene: TRBJ1-1; d_gene: NA; CDR3aa: CASSVVVSGYEAFF; CDR3nt: TGTGCCAGCAGCGTAGTAGTGTCAGGTTATGAAGCTTTCTTT
v_gene: TRBV20-1; abundance: few; j_gene: TRBJ2-7; d_gene: NA; CDR3aa: CSASQRAGGNHEQYF; CDR3nt: TGCAGTGCTAGCCAACGGGCAGGGGGGAACCACGAGCAGTACTTC
v_gene: TRBV12-3/TRBV12-4; abundance: few; j_gene: TRBJ2-7; d_gene: TRBD2; CDR3aa: CASSLNGLADYEQYF; CDR3nt: TGTGCCAGCAGTTTAAATGGGCTAGCGGACTACGAGCAGTACTTC
v_gene: TRBV6-5; abundance: NA; j_gene: TRBJ1-5; d_gene: NA; CDR3aa: CASRADSLRNQPQHF; CDR3nt: TGTGCCAGCAGGGCCGACAGCCTACGCAATCAGCCCCAGCATTTT
v_gene: TRBV28; abundance: NA; j_gene: TRBJ2-7; d_gene: TRBD2; CDR3aa: CASSPGTSGSPEQYF; CDR3nt: TGTGCCAGCAGCCCGGGGACTAGCGGGAGTCCCGAGCAGTACTTC
v_gene: TRBV5-5; abundance: NA; j_gene: TRBJ1-1; d_gene: TRBD1; CDR3aa: CASSMTGRNTEAFF; CDR3nt: TGTGCCAGCAGCATGACAGGGAGGAACACTGAAGCTTTCTTT
v_gene: TRBV7-2; abundance: NA; j_gene: TRBJ2-1; d_gene: TRBD2; CDR3aa: CASSSRAGDFNEQFF; CDR3nt: TGTGCCAGCAGCTCCCGAGCGGGAGATTTTAATGAGCAGTTCTTC
v_gene: TRBV7-6; abundance: NA; j_gene: TRBJ2-5; d_gene: NA; CDR3aa: CASILGETQYF; CDR3nt: TGTGCCAGCATCCTAGGAGAGACCCAGTACTTC
v_gene: TRBV12-3/TRBV12-4; abundance: few; j_gene: TRBJ1-5; d_gene: NA; CDR3aa: CASSLESQNQPQHF; CDR3nt: TGTGCCAGCAGTTTAGAATCTCAAAATCAGCCCCAGCATTTT
v_gene: TRBV4-1; abundance: NA; j_gene: TRBJ1-2; d_gene: NA; CDR3aa: CASSQEGMYGYTF; CDR3nt: TGCGCCAGCAGCCAAGAAGGGATGTATGGCTACACCTTC
v_gene: TRBV7-3; abundance: NA; j_gene: TRBJ2-6; d_gene: TRBD1; CDR3aa: CASSSGQGAFLGANVLTF; CDR3nt: TGTGCCAGCAGCTCCGGACAGGGGGCCTTCTTAGGGGCCAACGTCCTGACTTTC
v_gene: TRBV12-3/TRBV12-4; abundance: few; j_gene: TRBJ1-5; d_gene: TRBD1; CDR3aa: CASSGPDRVQPQHF; CDR3nt: TGTGCCAGCAGTGGACCCGACAGGGTTCAGCCCCAGCATTTT
v_gene: TRBV7-8; abundance: few; j_gene: TRBJ2-1; d_gene: TRBD2; CDR3aa: CASSTLNSGTYNEQFF; CDR3nt: TGTGCCAGCAGCACTCTGAATAGCGGGACCTACAATGAGCAGTTCTTC
v_gene: TRBV5-1; abundance: NA; j_gene: TRBJ2-7; d_gene: NA; CDR3aa: CASSLGVESYEQYF; CDR3nt: TGCGCCAGCAGCTTGGGTGTTGAGTCCTACGAGCAGTACTTC
v_gene: TRBV4-2; abundance: NA; j_gene: TRBJ2-1; d_gene: TRBD2; CDR3aa: CASSQVNGGGPEQFF; CDR3nt: TGTGCCAGCAGCCAAGTGAACGGCGGGGGGCCGGAGCAGTTCTTC
v_gene: TRBV29-1; abundance: few; j_gene: TRBJ2-5; d_gene: NA; CDR3aa: CSVEGRLQETQYF; CDR3nt: TGCAGCGTTGAAGGGCGCCTACAAGAGACCCAGTACTTC
v_gene: TRBV29-1; abundance: NA; j_gene: TRBJ2-2; d_gene: NA; CDR3aa: CSVEGKNTGELFF; CDR3nt: TGCAGCGTTGAGGGCAAGAACACCGGGGAGCTGTTTTTT
v_gene: TRBV9; abundance: many; j_gene: TRBJ2-1; d_gene: NA; CDR3aa: CASSVDDSNEQFF; CDR3nt: TGTGCCAGCAGCGTAGACGATTCCAATGAGCAGTTCTTC